This T cell receptor (beta chain) originates from a study of T cells in women clearing cervical HPV infection. Across the study: Case blood was drawn a median approximately 150 days after lesion detection. Study observations and caveats: Effector/memory and HPV-specific T cells were not isolated, and association timing is unknown.

TCR beta CDR3 amplified by multiplex PCR from about 1200 ng genomic DNA. TCRdb's table, derived via immunoSEQ multiplex PCR, lists solely in-frame clones and lacks some. The sample holds 44,000 or so clones. As to this clone: Its antigen is not known. The read comes to an end 3 residues before the CDR3 does, leaving the germline J gene to fill in the end.

CDR3 length: 13 amino acids. The germline gives CDR1 SEHNR, CDR2 FQNEAQ (reference sequence). The sample taken for sequencing was blood buffy coat. J is TRBJ2-3 and V is TRBV7-9, with D possibly called TRBD1 or TRBD2 (7 bases each). The TCR sequence derives from a woman aged 18-69 years with a cervical HPV16 infection that either progressed to CIN3+ or cleared (not recorded which). The CDR3 sequence is CASRATGEGTQYF. Incomplete CDR3 DNA: TGTGCCAGCAGGGCTACAGGGGAGGGGACG.